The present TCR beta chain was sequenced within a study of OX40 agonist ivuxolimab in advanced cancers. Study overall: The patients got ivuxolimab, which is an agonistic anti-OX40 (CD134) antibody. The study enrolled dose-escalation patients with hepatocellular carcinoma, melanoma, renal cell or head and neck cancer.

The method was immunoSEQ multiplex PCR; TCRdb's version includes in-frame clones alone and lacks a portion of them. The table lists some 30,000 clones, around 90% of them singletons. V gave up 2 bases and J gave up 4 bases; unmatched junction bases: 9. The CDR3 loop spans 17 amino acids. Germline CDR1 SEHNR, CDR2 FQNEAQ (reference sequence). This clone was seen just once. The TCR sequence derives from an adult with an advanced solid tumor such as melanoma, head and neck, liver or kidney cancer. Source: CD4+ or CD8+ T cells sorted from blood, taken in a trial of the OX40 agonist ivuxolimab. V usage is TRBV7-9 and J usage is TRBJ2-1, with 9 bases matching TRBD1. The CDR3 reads CASSLSSGTGRYNEQFF. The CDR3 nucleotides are TGTGCCAGCAGCTTAAGTTCCGGGACAGGGAGATACAATGAGCAGTTCTTC.